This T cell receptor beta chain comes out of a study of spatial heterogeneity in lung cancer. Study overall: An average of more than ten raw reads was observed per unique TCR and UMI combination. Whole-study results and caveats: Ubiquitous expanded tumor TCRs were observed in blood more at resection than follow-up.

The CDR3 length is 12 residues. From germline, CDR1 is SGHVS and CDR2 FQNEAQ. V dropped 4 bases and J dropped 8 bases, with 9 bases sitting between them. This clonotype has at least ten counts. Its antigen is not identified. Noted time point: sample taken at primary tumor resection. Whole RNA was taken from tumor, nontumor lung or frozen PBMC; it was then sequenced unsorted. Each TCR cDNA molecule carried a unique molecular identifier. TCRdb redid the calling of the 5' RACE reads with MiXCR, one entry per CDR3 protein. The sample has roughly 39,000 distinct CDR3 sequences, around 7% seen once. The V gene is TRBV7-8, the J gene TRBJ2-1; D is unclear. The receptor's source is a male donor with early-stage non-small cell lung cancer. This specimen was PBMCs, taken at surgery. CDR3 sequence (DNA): TGTGCCAGCAGCTGGAGTCTTGATGAGCAGTTCTTC. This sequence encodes CASSWSLDEQFF.